The 22 T cell receptor beta chains reported below all come from one sample, sequenced in a study of siplizumab effects on memory and regulatory T cells. TCRdb's copy holds only in-frame clones and misses some; the assay was immunoSEQ multiplex PCR. The sample has about 2,700 clones, 55% to 65% seen once. What was sequenced was TEMRA CD8+ T cells sorted from blood. The subset is: unstimulated CD8+ CD45RA+ effector memory T cells. The receptors here all came from a human donor in good health.

This clone was observed a handful of times. It differs at one base from a far larger clone, so likely a read error. Other DNA sequences in the sample encode the same CDR3. The rearrangement joins TRBV4-1 to TRBJ1-5, with D possibly TRBD1 on 5 matching bases. Germline V gene sequence: CDR1 MGHRA, CDR2 YSYEKL. Trimming removed 1 base from V and 3 bases from J, with 13 bases in between. The CDR3 extends over 16 amino acids. This CDR3 reads CASSQVSGGNNQPQHF. The CDR3 DNA reads as TGCGCCAGCAGCCAAGTTAGCGGGGGAAACAATCAGCCCCAGCATTTT.

This clone was counted a few times. The rearrangement links TRBV5-4 to TRBJ2-1; D is tentatively TRBD1 or TRBD2 (5 bases each). The CDR3 consists of 12 residues. Trimming took 0 bases from V and 10 from J, leaving 8 bases between them. The germline gives CDR1 SGHNT, CDR2 YYREEE (reference sequence). CDR3 in DNA: TGTGCCAGCAGCTTGGGGGGACGAGAGCAGTTCTTC. It specifies CASSLGGREQFF.

The DNA of the CDR3 is TGTGCCAGCACCCCTGTTGAAGAGGCAGAGACCCAGTACTTC. Amino acid sequence: CASTPVEEAETQYF. The chain recombines TRBV5-4 with TRBJ2-5; D not certain. V was trimmed by 6 bases and J by 4 bases, leaving 16 bases between them. The CDR3 has 14 residues. Germline-derived CDR1 and CDR2 are SGHNT and YYREEE (reference sequence). The complete variable domain, with remaining parts taken from reference TRBV5-4 and TRBJ2-5, reads ETGVTQSPTHLIKTRGQQVTLRCSSQSGHNTVSWYQQALGQGPQFIFQYYREEENGRGNFPPRFSGLQFPNYSSELNVNALELDDSALYLCASTPVEEAETQYFGPGTRLLVL.

The sample holds one count of this clone. The chain carries TRBV27 and TRBJ1-2, with D possibly matching TRBD1 (6 bases). V was pared by 0 bases and J by 6 bases, with 14 bases between. The CDR3 spans 15 residues. CDR1 and CDR2 (germline): MNHEY, SMNVEV (reference sequence). The CDR3, as DNA: TGTGCCAGCAGTTTATCCCGAGGGGGGCTCAATGGCTACACCTTC. Protein product: CASSLSRGGLNGYTF.

This clone was found a few times. The chain carries TRBV28 and TRBJ1-1; tentative D call: TRBD1 (6 bases). The CDR3 has 18 residues. Between the trimmed V and J ends, which lost 2 bases and 5 bases, there was a span of 24 bases. Germline CDR1 MDHEN, CDR2 SYDVKM. The CDR3 protein is CASSLRSRDNPKGTEAFF. CDR3 nucleotide sequence: TGTGCCAGCAGTTTAAGATCCAGGGACAATCCAAAGGGGACTGAAGCTTTCTTT.

This sequence joins TRBV4-2 and TRBJ2-7; TRBD2 matches at 10 bases. Germline trimming cut 6 bases from V and 5 bases from J; bases unmatched to any gene: 10. The CDR3 is 15 residues long. The germline gives CDR1 LGHNA, CDR2 YNFKEQ. The CDR3 loop is CASRDPSGRTHEQYF. CDR3 bases: TGTGCCAGCAGAGACCCTAGCGGGAGAACCCACGAGCAGTACTTC.

The V gene is TRBV19, the J gene TRBJ1-5; D gene unclear. The CDR3 has 14 amino acids. V lost 11 bases and J lost 1, with 15 bases in between. CDR1 is LNHDA, CDR2 SQIVND, per germline (reference sequence). Here the CDR3 reads CACSMGKSNQPQHF. The CDR3 bases are TGTGCCTGTTCAATGGGGAAGAGCAATCAGCCCCAGCATTTT. Combining the CDR3 with reference TRBV19 and TRBJ1-5 gives the whole variable domain DGGITQSPKYLFRKEGQNVTLSCEQNLNHDAMYWYRQDPGQGLRLIYYSQIVNDFQKGDIAEGYSVSREKKESFPLTVTSAQKNPTAFYLCACSMGKSNQPQHFGDGTRLSIL.

A single count supports this clone. This chain joins TRBV7-9 and TRBJ2-5, with 11 bases that match TRBD1. V lost 4 bases, J lost 2 bases, and 6 bases stayed unmatched. Germline V gives CDR1 SEHNR, CDR2 FQNEAQ (reference sequence). The CDR3 has 16 amino acids. The CDR3 loop reads CASSSQGQGGQETQYF. CDR3 in DNA: TGTGCCAGCAGCTCCCAGGGACAGGGGGGACAAGAGACCCAGTACTTC. Supplemented by reference TRBV7-9 and TRBJ2-5, the full variable domain reads DTGVSQNPRHKITKRGQNVTFRCDPISEHNRLYWYRQTLGQGPEFLTYFQNEAQLEKSRLLSDRFSAERPKGSFSTLEIQRTEQGDSAMYLCASSSQGQGGQETQYFGPGTRLLVL.

Only a few counts were recorded for this clone. The V gene is TRBV13, the J gene TRBJ1-1, with D perhaps matching TRBD1 (5 bases). Germline CDR1 is PRHDT and CDR2 is FYEKMQ (reference sequence). CDR3 length equals 14 residues. Trimming stripped 7 bases from V and 0 bases from J, with 12 bases between. The DNA of the CDR3 is TGTGCCAGCAAACCAAGGGGATTGAACACTGAAGCTTTCTTT. It yields the protein CASKPRGLNTEAFF.

This chain connects TRBV5-8 to TRBJ2-2, with 9 bases identical to TRBD1. The trim removed 4 bases at V and 3 bases at J, leaving 19 bases unmatched. The germline V gene encodes CDR1 SGHTS and CDR2 YDEGEE. The CDR3 length is 20 residues. CDR3 DNA sequence: TGTGCCAGCAGCCTGGACAGGGGCGGAAGCGCCAGGTGGGACACCGGGGAGCTGTTTTTT. This translates into CASSLDRGGSARWDTGELFF.

The chain combines TRBV7-9 with TRBJ1-1; TRBD1 matches at 7 bases. The J segment lost 4 bases and the V segment lost 8 bases, leaving 16 bases of the junction unmatched. The length of the CDR3 is 16 residues. Germline CDR1 is SEHNR and CDR2 is FQNEAQ (reference sequence). The DNA for the CDR3 is TGTGCCAGCGGTCCAGGGCAGGGGGTACGGAGCACTGAAGCTTTCTTT. This encodes CASGPGQGVRSTEAFF.

This clone has a handful of counts. The chain uses TRBV4-2 and TRBJ1-2, with D hard to call. Trimming shortened V by 5 bases and J by 4 bases, and 17 bases separated the two germline ends. The CDR3 totals 15 residues. Germline V gene data show CDR1 as LGHNA and CDR2 as YNFKEQ. The CDR3 nucleotides are TGTGCCAGCAGCTTGTTGGGTTCTCCCTCCTATGGCTACACCTTC. Protein product: CASSLLGSPSYGYTF.

By its share, this clone is medium-sized. The J gene is TRBJ2-5, the V gene TRBV13; D is ambiguous. Germline CDR1 reads PRHDT; CDR2 reads FYEKMQ (reference sequence). The V end was cut by 5 bases, the J end by 0 bases, with 16 bases between. The CDR3 sequence is 16 residues long. CDR3 in DNA: TGTGCCAGCAGCCAAACGGATAGACGGTACCAAGAGACCCAGTACTTC. The encoded protein is CASSQTDRRYQETQYF.

This chain connects TRBV6-5 to TRBJ1-3; D not resolved. The germline V gene encodes CDR1 MNHEY and CDR2 SVGAGI. This CDR3 has 15 residues. The DNA for the CDR3 is TGTGTCACAGTTGGTTTATTCACCCCCCGAAACACCATATATTTT. It is translated as CVTVGLFTPRNTIYF.

This clone was counted a few times. V and J are TRBV27 and TRBJ2-1, with D hard to call. Looked up from germline, CDR1 is MNHEY and CDR2 is SMNVEV (reference sequence). V lost 5 bases to trimming and J lost 6 bases, with 14 bases between them. This CDR3 spans 14 amino acids. CDR3 coding DNA: TGTGCCAGCAGTCCCCTAGACATGTCCAATGAGCAGTTCTTC. Encoded protein: CASSPLDMSNEQFF.

The chain combines TRBV7-9 with TRBJ1-2, with D unclear. In germline, CDR1 is SEHNR, CDR2 FQNEAQ (reference sequence). The CDR3 runs 15 residues. The germline V and J ends were trimmed by 5 bases and 8 bases, with 21 bases remaining between them. The CDR3 loop reads CASSPRGPESEGYTF. The CDR3 bases are TGTGCCAGCAGCCCCCGTGGGCCGGAGTCCGAAGGCTACACCTTC.

The V and J genes are TRBV5-6 and TRBJ1-2; TRBD1 might be the D (6 bases). The germline CDR1 and CDR2 sequences are SGHDT and YYEEEE. The V and J ends lost 2 bases and 4 bases respectively, with 9 bases between them. The CDR3 length is 13 residues. CDR3 in amino acids: CASSLTGPYGYTF. In nucleotides, the CDR3 is TGTGCCAGCAGCTTAACAGGGCCCTATGGCTACACCTTC. The whole variable domain, filled in from reference TRBV5-6 and TRBJ1-2, reads DAGVTQSPTHLIKTRGQQVTLRCSPKSGHDTVSWYQQALGQGPQFIFQYYEEEERQRGNFPDRFSGHQFPNYSSELNVNALLLGDSALYLCASSLTGPYGYTFGSGTRLTVV.

The V and J genes are TRBV11-2 and TRBJ2-5; D call uncertain. The J call is uncertain, as TRBJ2-7 better fits the DNA end. CDR1 and CDR2 (germline): SGHAT, FQNNGV. The CDR3 runs to 11 residues. CDR3 bases: TGTGCCAGCAGCTCGACCTACGAGCAGTACTTC. Its protein product is CASSSTYEQYF.

The rearrangement joins TRBV30 to TRBJ2-1, with D uncertain. This CDR3 spans 13 amino acids. Germline loops: CDR1 GTSNPN, CDR2 SVGIG (reference sequence). V was clipped by 2 bases and J by 8 bases, with 13 bases between them. In DNA form, the CDR3 reads TGTGCCTGGAGTATGGTTAGCATCGATGAGCAGTTCTTC. Translation gives CAWSMVSIDEQFF.

The V call is TRBV5-8, the J call TRBJ2-7, with 9 bases lining up with TRBD1. CDR3 size: 16 residues. The germline V gene has CDR1 SGHTS and CDR2 YDEGEE. Trimming took 5 bases from V and 2 from J; bases not matched to a gene: 11. The CDR3 nucleotides are TGTGCCAGCAGGGTATTGAGAAGGACAGGGGCCTACGAGCAGTACTTC. Its protein is CASRVLRRTGAYEQYF.

The chain carries TRBV6-1 and TRBJ2-7; D gene uncertain. The ends were cut back, 6 bases at V and 0 bases at J, with 12 bases in the middle. The CDR3 is 14 amino acids. Per the germline V gene, CDR1 is MNHNS and CDR2 is SASEGT. CDR3 region: CASSLGRSSYEQYF. The CDR3 DNA is TGTGCCAGCAGCTTGGGCCGGAGCTCCTACGAGCAGTACTTC.

This clone was recorded a few times. This chain uses TRBV30 with TRBJ1-1; the D gene is possibly TRBD1 (5 bases). The CDR3 length is 16 residues. V gave up 5 bases and J gave up 0 bases, with 19 bases separating them. CDR1 is GTSNPN, CDR2 SVGIG, per germline (reference sequence). CDR3 sequence: CAWESLWGYLNTEAFF. The CDR3, as DNA: TGTGCCTGGGAGTCCCTTTGGGGCTATTTGAACACTGAAGCTTTCTTT.